This entry features one T cell receptor beta chain sequence. The data stem from a study of blood T cell repertoires in COVID-19. Study details: Sample material is recorded as cDNA or gDNA derived from T cells, B-cell-depleted T cells, or PBMCs.

In the source study's methods: From reference gene primer amplification, estimates of nucleated cell counts were derived. Sequencing was performed with immunoSEQ multiplex PCR; in TCRdb, only in-frame clones are kept and a portion is missing. The D gene and trimming were derived from the DNA, and the V and J assignments and clone size from that table. The repertoire includes tens of thousands of clones, about 85% of them detected once, and roughly 10% sits in the top ten. CDR1 is ENHRY and CDR2 is SYGVKD in the germline V gene. With 6 bases clipped from V and 7 bases from J, the junction kept 8 bases outside the gene matches. This CDR3 spans 15 amino acids.

Input material: peripheral blood. The chain is built from TRBV10-3 and TRBJ2-1, with 11 bases lining up with TRBD1. This clonotype was obtained from a human donor in a cohort sampled during active COVID-19. This CDR3 is CAIRDGQGASNEQFF. CDR3 nucleotide sequence: TGTGCCATCAGAGATGGACAGGGGGCGAGTAATGAGCAGTTCTTC.